This TCR beta chain was captured by sequencing in a study of PD-1 blockade in classical Hodgkin lymphoma. Time point indicated: cycle 4 day 1 (C4D1), after 6 weeks of nivolumab. Exposure to brentuximab vedotin varied, and each patient had relapsed following autologous stem cell transplantation. The CDR3 has 17 amino acids. Germline CDR1 SSHAT, CDR2 FNYEAQ (reference sequence). The assay was immunoSEQ multiplex PCR, and TCRdb's table has in-frame clones only and misses some. The data show around 60,000 clones, around 90% seen once. Of note for this clone: Mismatch with germline at one junction end may stem from a read error.

The source of this sequence is a human donor with classical Hodgkin lymphoma. Sequencing used peripheral blood mononuclear cells (PBMCs), obtained before the fourth cycle of nivolumab. V is TRBV7-7 and J is TRBJ2-2, with D uncertain. CDR3 DNA: TGTGCTAGCAGCTCGAGGCCAGGCCGAGGGAACACCGGGGAGCTGTTTTTT. This gives the protein CASSSRPGRGNTGELFF.